What follows are 28 T cell receptor beta chains derived from one specimen sequenced in a study of T cells after yellow fever vaccination. TCRdb re-called the 5' RACE reads through MiXCR, storing one row per CDR3 protein. The repertoire consists of more than 300,000 distinct CDR3 sequences, with around 4.5% occurring once and the leading ten covering approximately 20%. The sequencing here drew on PBMCs, taken 15 days after the yellow fever booster vaccination. Receptors were obtained from a man aged 18 to 29 who received the YFV17D yellow fever vaccine.

There are many counts of this clonotype. V and J are TRBV4-3 and TRBJ2-1; 9 nucleotides agree with TRBD2. The germline V gene has CDR1 LGHNA and CDR2 YSLEER. The CDR3 has 16 amino acids. V shed 0 bases and J 5 bases; nucleotides not matched to a gene: 5. CDR3 nucleotide sequence: TGCGCCAGCAGCCAAGAACTAGCGGGTTTCGACAATGAGCAGTTCTTC. Amino acids: CASSQELAGFDNEQFF.

This clonotype was detected only a few times. The genes are TRBV11-2 and TRBJ1-1, with a weak D call TRBD1 (5 bases). V was trimmed by 0 bases and J by 1 base, leaving 21 bases between them. The CDR3 has 19 amino acids. The germline gives CDR1 SGHAT, CDR2 FQNNGV. The CDR3 coding sequence is TGTGCCAGCAGCTTAGATTTTTGGGAGGTGGGACGGGAGAACACTGAAGCTTTCTTT. Translated: CASSLDFWEVGRENTEAFF.

This clonotype has only a few counts. The V and J genes are TRBV27 and TRBJ2-3; D may match TRBD1 or TRBD2 (5 bases each). This CDR3 spans 15 amino acids. V was shortened by 5 bases and J by 8 bases, with 20 bases between the two germline ends. CDR1 is MNHEY and CDR2 is SMNVEV in the germline V gene (reference sequence). The CDR3 nucleotides read TGTGCCAGCAGTGTAACCGGGACCCTGTCTGGTACGCAGTATTTT. Translated: CASSVTGTLSGTQYF.

This clonotype was counted ten times or more. This rearrangement joins TRBV27 to TRBJ1-6, with TRBD1 identical over 8 bases. The junction had 10 bases not matched to a gene; V was cut back by 0 bases and J by 9 bases. This CDR3 is built from 17 residues. The germline gives CDR1 MNHEY, CDR2 SMNVEV (reference sequence). CDR3 nucleotide sequence: TGTGCCAGCAGTTTATCTCTCCTCGACAGGGGCGTTTCACCCCTCCACTTT. It yields the protein CASSLSLLDRGVSPLHF.

The rearrangement links TRBV28 to TRBJ2-1, with D maybe TRBD2 (7 bases). Trimming left V 3 bases short and J 8 bases short, with 14 bases between. The CDR3 has 14 residues. Looked up from germline, CDR1 is MDHEN and CDR2 is SYDVKM. The CDR3 coding sequence is TGTGCCAGCAGTTTTAAGGGGGGGGGATATGAGCAGTTCTTC. Protein: CASSFKGGGYEQFF.

This clonotype has only a few counts. The rearrangement joins TRBV6-6 to TRBJ1-1; D not resolved. Germline CDR1 reads MNHNY; CDR2 reads SVGAGI (reference sequence). The V gene lost 6 bases and the J gene lost 3 bases, with 17 bases spanning the gap. The CDR3 is made up of 15 amino acids. The CDR3: CASRAARAMDTEAFF. The CDR3 DNA is TGTGCCAGCAGGGCCGCCCGGGCCATGGACACTGAAGCTTTCTTT.

This clonotype was counted a few times. The rearrangement links TRBV5-1 to TRBJ1-1; the match to TRBD1 covers 8 bases. Germline V gene sequence: CDR1 SGHRS, CDR2 YFSETQ. After removal of 4 bases from V and 3 bases from J, the junction contained 8 bases not matched to a gene. The CDR3 is made up of 15 amino acids. In DNA form, the CDR3 reads TGCGCCAGCAGCGACCGGGACAGGAGGGACACTGAAGCTTTCTTT. It codes for CASSDRDRRDTEAFF.

This rearrangement joins TRBV12-3 or TRBV12-4 to TRBJ1-6; TRBD1 matches 9 bases. V dropped 5 bases and J dropped 10; count of bases not matched to a gene: 24. The CDR3 totals 20 residues. CDR3 sequence: CASSKVPGQGASWGVSPLHF. CDR3 sequence (DNA): TGTGCCAGCAGTAAAGTGCCGGGACAGGGCGCCTCGTGGGGGGTATCACCCCTCCACTTT.

Worth noting for this clonotype: A read error may account for a junction end that differs from germline. V is TRBV13 and J is TRBJ2-3, with 8 bases aligning to TRBD2. The germline V gene encodes CDR1 PRHDT and CDR2 FYEKMQ (reference sequence). This CDR3 region has 13 residues. The CDR3 region is CASSQESGGPERF. DNA for the CDR3: TGTGCCAGCAGCCAGGAAAGCGGGGGTCCCGAGCGTTTT.

DNA for the CDR3: TGTGCCAGCAGCGCAGGACCGGGCAGCACAGATACGCAGTATTTT. It translates to CASSAGPGSTDTQYF. This rearrangement joins TRBV7-2 to TRBJ2-3; D not resolved. The germline CDR1 and CDR2 sequences are SGHTA and FQGNSA. The CDR3 contains 15 residues. Deletions cut 5 bases from V and 0 bases from J, with 12 bases between.

There are a few counts of this clonotype. The rearrangement links TRBV5-6 to TRBJ1-2, with D maybe TRBD1 (5 bases). Trimming left V 4 bases short and J 1 base short, with 11 bases between. The CDR3 is 14 residues long. The germline V gene has CDR1 SGHDT and CDR2 YYEEEE. For the CDR3, the DNA is TGTGCCAGCAGCCCCTGGGGGGGTAACTATGGCTACACCTTC. This sequence encodes CASSPWGGNYGYTF.

The table lists this clonotype with a few counts. V gene TRBV7-6 combines with J gene TRBJ2-3; D might be TRBD2 (5 bases). The V gene's germline CDR1 is SGHVS and CDR2 FNYEAQ. This CDR3 has 16 residues. V lost 2 bases and J 5 bases, leaving 17 bases between the germline ends. CDR3 bases: TGTGCCAGCAGCTTAACGGAGGCGGTAGCCGGAGATACGCAGTATTTT. Translated, it gives CASSLTEAVAGDTQYF.

The chain carries TRBV7-2 and TRBJ1-6; TRBD1 is a possible D gene (5 bases). Deletions cut 8 bases from V and 13 bases from J, with 18 bases between. In germline, CDR1 is SGHTA, CDR2 FQGNSA. The CDR3 runs to 13 residues. CDR3 sequence: CASGTGGIIPLHF. In DNA form, the CDR3 reads TGTGCCAGCGGAACGGGGGGGATTATTCCCCTCCACTTT.

This clonotype was counted at least ten times. This chain links TRBV15 with TRBJ2-1; 8 positions agree with TRBD1. CDR1 is LNHNV and CDR2 is YYDKDF in the germline V gene (reference sequence). V was pared by 1 base and J by 6 bases, with 5 bases of the junction left unmatched. This CDR3 is 15 amino acids long. The CDR3 loop reads CATSRVTGGVNEQFF. DNA of the CDR3: TGTGCCACCAGCAGAGTAACAGGGGGTGTCAATGAGCAGTTCTTC.

This clonotype was seen at least ten times. The J gene is TRBJ1-1, the V gene TRBV6-5; maybe TRBD1 (5 bases). The CDR3 spans 15 residues. Trimming removed 4 bases from V and 1 base from J, with 13 bases in between. CDR1 and CDR2 (germline): MNHEY, SVGAGI. The CDR3 protein is CASSFRGNGNTEAFF. The CDR3 DNA follows: TGTGCCAGCAGTTTCCGGGGCAACGGGAACACTGAAGCTTTCTTT.

J is TRBJ1-4 and V is TRBV19; D is perhaps TRBD1 (5 bases). The CDR3 is 14 residues long. The V end was cut by 8 bases, the J end by 8 bases, with 18 bases between. The germline gives CDR1 LNHDA, CDR2 SQIVND (reference sequence). CDR3 loop: CASQWGPLGEKLFF. DNA of the CDR3: TGTGCCAGTCAGTGGGGCCCCCTCGGGGAAAAACTGTTTTTT.

This clonotype was observed a few times. The J gene is TRBJ1-1, the V gene TRBV6-5; D ambiguous. The CDR3 covers 15 residues. The germline V gene has CDR1 MNHEY and CDR2 SVGAGI. Trimming removed 2 bases from V and 1 base from J, with 11 bases in between. Written as DNA, the CDR3 is TGTGCCAGCAGTTACGTCGGAGCAGGGAACACTGAAGCTTTCTTT. Translated, it gives CASSYVGAGNTEAFF.

This clonotype turned up a few times. The V call is TRBV3-1, the J call TRBJ2-1, with D unclear. Germline V gene data show CDR1 as LGHDT and CDR2 as YNNKEL (reference sequence). Trimming took 0 bases from V and 4 from J, leaving 10 bases between them. The CDR3 has 15 amino acids. CDR3 sequence reads: CASSQEGGLYNEQFF. As DNA, the CDR3 is TGTGCCAGCAGCCAAGAAGGCGGCCTGTACAATGAGCAGTTCTTC.

This clonotype has ten or more counts. The chain couples TRBV7-2 to TRBJ2-4; D is uncertain. Trimming took off 4 bases at V and 0 bases at J, with 7 bases between the two ends. Germline values: CDR1 SGHTA, CDR2 FQGNSA. The CDR3 totals 14 residues. CDR3 in amino acids: CASSSGIAKNIQYF. CDR3 in DNA: TGTGCCAGCAGCTCTGGTATAGCCAAAAACATTCAGTACTTC.

This clonotype came up many times. The V gene is TRBV11-2, the J gene TRBJ2-3, with 7 bases identical to TRBD2. V lost 5 bases, J lost 5 bases, and 4 bases stayed unmatched. CDR1 is SGHAT and CDR2 is FQNNGV in the germline V gene. CDR3 length equals 13 residues. The chain's CDR3 is CASSRGDLDTQYF. In DNA form, the CDR3 reads TGTGCCAGCAGCCGGGGGGATCTAGATACGCAGTATTTT.

This clonotype appeared many times. The chain combines TRBV5-1 with TRBJ2-3, with D unresolved. CDR3 length: 13 amino acids. Germline loops: CDR1 SGHRS, CDR2 YFSETQ. The V and J ends lost 1 base and 2 bases respectively, with 5 bases between them. CDR3 in amino acids: CASSLTPTDTQYF. The CDR3 DNA is TGCGCCAGCAGCTTGACCCCCACAGATACGCAGTATTTT.

This clonotype was detected a few times. The chain employs TRBV12-3 or TRBV12-4 and TRBJ1-2, with a possible D match to TRBD1 (5 bases). The CDR3 consists of 16 residues. V lost 6 bases, J lost 3 bases, and 20 bases lay in between. The CDR3 nucleotides read TGTGCCAGCAGCCCACCCGGAGGGACCTATTACTATGGCTACACCTTC. Its translation is CASSPPGGTYYYGYTF.

This clonotype was counted only a few times. V gene TRBV19 combines with J gene TRBJ1-4, with D possibly TRBD1 on 5 matching bases. Trimming stripped 4 bases from V and 7 bases from J, with 16 bases between. Per the germline V gene, CDR1 is LNHDA and CDR2 is SQIVND (reference sequence). The CDR3 sequence is 15 residues long. The CDR3 DNA reads as TGTGCCAGTAGTAGTTCGCAGGGTAGCGGTGAAAAACTGTTTTTT. Translation gives CASSSSQGSGEKLFF.

The chain joins TRBV4-1 to TRBJ2-2, with 7 positions matching TRBD1. The junction had 3 bases not matched to a gene; V was cut back by 2 bases and J by 0 bases. CDR1 and CDR2 (germline): MGHRA, YSYEKL. The CDR3 has 16 amino acids. This CDR3 is CASSQSGTANTGELFF. CDR3 coding DNA: TGCGCCAGCAGCCAATCCGGGACAGCGAACACCGGGGAGCTGTTTTTT.

This clonotype was detected many times. This sequence joins TRBV7-2 and TRBJ2-1; 7 positions agree with TRBD2. The CDR3 length is 14 residues. Losses at the gene ends were 5 bases for V and 7 bases for J; bases not matched to a gene: 8. Germline V gives CDR1 SGHTA, CDR2 FQGNSA. As DNA, the CDR3 is TGTGCCAGCAGCGGGCGGGGGTCTAGGAATGAGCAGTTCTTC. It is translated as CASSGRGSRNEQFF.

Many counts were recorded for this clonotype. This rearrangement joins TRBV12-3 or TRBV12-4 to TRBJ2-4; 9 nucleotides match TRBD1. The CDR3 sequence is 14 residues long. The trim removed 6 bases at V and 2 bases at J, leaving 2 bases unmatched. CDR3: CASRTGGSKNIQYF. DNA for the CDR3: TGTGCCAGCAGGACAGGGGGATCCAAAAACATTCAGTACTTC.

Ten or more counts support this clonotype. V usage is TRBV12-3 or TRBV12-4 and J usage is TRBJ1-1, with D unclear. The CDR3 extends over 12 amino acids. The germline V and J ends were trimmed by 6 bases and 6 bases, with 11 bases remaining between them. The CDR3 region has the DNA TGTGCCAGCAGCCAGACCGACGCTGAAGCTTTCTTT. Translated: CASSQTDAEAFF.

This clonotype was seen ten or more times. The chain employs TRBV7-9 and TRBJ1-6, with 8 bases that match TRBD1. Per germline, CDR1 SEHNR and CDR2 FQNEAQ (reference sequence). CDR3 length: 15 amino acids. Trimming at V came to 5 bases and at J to 9 bases, leaving 9 bases not matched to a gene. CDR3: CASSPSTGAISPLHF. CDR3 in DNA: TGTGCCAGCAGCCCCTCGACAGGGGCGATTTCACCCCTCCACTTT.